What follows are 21 T cell receptor beta chains derived from one specimen sequenced in a study of early T cells in non-severe SARS-CoV-2 infection. TCRdb reanalysed the 5' RACE reads using MiXCR and keeps one entry per CDR3 protein. The table includes about 89,000 distinct CDR3 sequences, over 12% detected once. The sample comprised whole blood. The receptors were gathered from an adult who was a healthcare worker with PCR-confirmed SARS-CoV-2 infection or an uninfected control (not recorded which).

This rearrangement joins TRBV7-2 to TRBJ2-1; D remains unclear. Germline V gene sequence: CDR1 SGHTA, CDR2 FQGNSA. The CDR3 is made up of 12 amino acids. V was trimmed by 2 bases and J by 10 bases, leaving 9 bases between them. The CDR3 DNA sequence: TGTGCCAGCAGCTTACAAGTCTGGGAGCAGTTCTTC. Translated: CASSLQVWEQFF.

There are many counts of this clonotype. This chain joins TRBV5-4 and TRBJ2-1, with 13 nucleotides matching TRBD2. Per the germline V gene, CDR1 is SGHNT and CDR2 is YYREEE (reference sequence). V dropped 0 bases and J dropped 9; count of bases not matched to a gene: 12. CDR3 length: 18 residues. The CDR3 sequence: CASSLVPGQLAGGPEQFF. DNA for the CDR3: TGTGCCAGCAGCTTGGTCCCCGGACAACTAGCGGGGGGGCCTGAGCAGTTCTTC.

This clonotype was seen more than once but under ten times. This chain links TRBV27 with TRBJ2-5; D is unclear. Germline lookup yields CDR1 MNHEY and CDR2 SMNVEV (reference sequence). V was shortened by 0 bases and J by 4 bases, with 9 bases between the two germline ends. The length of the CDR3 is 14 residues. The CDR3 loop is CASSLSSPVETQYF. The CDR3 region has the DNA TGTGCCAGCAGTTTATCTTCTCCGGTAGAGACCCAGTACTTC.

The V call is TRBV25-1, the J call TRBJ1-1; the D is unclear. Per the germline V gene, CDR1 is MGHDK and CDR2 is SYGVNS. With 3 bases removed from V and 2 bases from J, the gap between germline ends came to 10 bases. The CDR3 has 14 amino acids. CDR3 in DNA: TGTGCCAGCAGTGACCGCGAACGTAACACTGAAGCTTTCTTT. Translation: CASSDRERNTEAFF.

This clonotype came up many times. The chain is built from TRBV11-2 and TRBJ2-1, with TRBD2 matching over 11 bases. The CDR3 length is 16 residues. CDR1 is SGHAT, CDR2 FQNNGV, per germline. Losses at the gene ends were 1 base for V and 4 bases for J; bases not matched to a gene: 3. The CDR3 loop is CASSLAGTSGYNEQFF. The CDR3, as DNA: TGTGCCAGCAGCTTAGCCGGGACTAGCGGATACAATGAGCAGTTCTTC.

Only one count was recorded for this clonotype. This chain uses TRBV5-1 with TRBJ2-5; 8 bases are a match to TRBD1. CDR3 length: 14 residues. Germline V gene data show CDR1 as SGHRS and CDR2 as YFSETQ. The trim removed 3 bases at V and 5 bases at J, leaving 6 bases unmatched. Here the CDR3 reads CASSSTGARETQYF. The CDR3 DNA reads as TGCGCCAGCAGCTCGACAGGGGCCCGGGAGACCCAGTACTTC.

This clonotype occurred a few times. This chain uses TRBV18 with TRBJ1-4; 7 bases are a match to TRBD1. Germline CDR1 and CDR2: KGHSH and LQKENI. V shed 0 bases, J shed 7 bases, and the junction held 5 bases outside the gene matches. This CDR3 spans 15 amino acids. For the CDR3, the DNA is TGTGCCAGCTCACCACCGGCAGGGGGAGGTGAAAAACTGTTTTTT. Amino acids: CASSPPAGGGEKLFF.

This clonotype has only a few counts. V gene TRBV10-3 combines with J gene TRBJ2-3; D uncertain. In germline, CDR1 is ENHRY, CDR2 SYGVKD. V lost 5 bases and J 2 bases, leaving 2 bases between the germline ends. The CDR3 spans 11 residues. CDR3 coding DNA: TGTGCCATCAGTTTCACAGATACGCAGTATTTT. Its translation: CAISFTDTQYF.

J is TRBJ2-1 and V is TRBV5-1, with unresolved D. The germline CDR1 and CDR2 sequences are SGHRS and YFSETQ. CDR3 length: 16 residues. V lost 0 bases and J lost 4, with 14 bases in between. The CDR3 here is CASSLEAALRYNEQFF. The CDR3 DNA is TGCGCCAGCAGCTTGGAGGCAGCTCTCAGGTACAATGAGCAGTTCTTC.

This clonotype was counted ten times or more. This sequence joins TRBV7-3 and TRBJ2-5; no clear D. Trimming took 4 bases from V and 4 from J, leaving 7 bases between them. This CDR3 contains 12 residues. Looked up from germline, CDR1 is SGHTA and CDR2 is FQGTGA. The CDR3 DNA reads TGTGCCAGCAGCTCGACCCCAGAGACCCAGTACTTC. As protein: CASSSTPETQYF.

This clonotype was observed a handful of times. The chain employs TRBV11-1 and TRBJ1-6; D not certain. Germline V gene data show CDR1 as SGHAT and CDR2 as FQDESV (reference sequence). V gave up 5 bases and J gave up 9 bases, with 11 bases separating them. CDR3 length: 13 amino acids. The CDR3 region is CASSVKQGSPLHF. CDR3 sequence (DNA): TGTGCCAGCAGCGTAAAACAAGGTTCACCCCTCCACTTT.

In the case of this clonotype: The junction differs from germline at one of its ends, possibly a read error. The chain employs TRBV20-1 and TRBJ2-3, with TRBD2 matching over 11 bases. The germline CDR1 and CDR2 sequences are DFQATT and SNEGSKA (reference sequence). The CDR3 contains 16 residues. CDR3 in amino acids: CRARFGSGGAADTQYF. The CDR3 region has the DNA TGCAGGGCTAGATTCGGTAGCGGGGGGGCGGCAGATACGCAGTATTTT.

This clonotype came up a few times. V and J are TRBV7-9 and TRBJ2-7, with D tentatively TRBD1 or TRBD2 (5 bases each). Germline CDR1 reads SEHNR; CDR2 reads FQNEAQ (reference sequence). Trimming took 5 bases from V and 0 from J, leaving 14 bases between them. The CDR3 is made up of 15 amino acids. CDR3 protein: CASSPLEGISYEQYV. DNA of the CDR3: TGTGCCAGCAGCCCCCTTGAGGGGATCTCCTACGAGCAGTACGTC.

J is TRBJ1-1 and V is TRBV12-3 or TRBV12-4; 9 nucleotides line up with TRBD1. The CDR3 sequence is 15 residues long. The V gene end was trimmed by 5 bases and the J gene end by 5 bases; junction bases not matched to a gene: 9. The CDR3, as DNA: TGTGCCAGCAGTCTAAACAGGGGGCCAGGTACTGAAGCTTTCTTT. This codes for CASSLNRGPGTEAFF.

The V and J genes are TRBV11-2 and TRBJ1-4; 10 nucleotides match TRBD1. V trimming: 4 bases; J trimming: 3 bases; junction bases outside the gene matches: 8. This CDR3 is built from 17 residues. Germline-derived CDR1 and CDR2 are SGHAT and FQNNGV. The CDR3 spells CASSSTPGQGPNEKLFF. CDR3 nucleotides: TGTGCCAGCAGCTCCACACCGGGACAGGGGCCTAATGAAAAACTGTTTTTT.

In this sample, this clonotype turned up a few times. The rearrangement uses TRBV11-2 and TRBJ2-5; 8 bases agree with TRBD1. CDR3 size: 15 residues. V gave up 1 base and J gave up 3 bases; unmatched junction bases: 4. CDR1 is SGHAT, CDR2 FQNNGV, per germline. The CDR3, as DNA: TGTGCCAGCAGCTTAGTCTCAGGGGGCGAAGAGACCCAGTACTTC. It specifies CASSLVSGGEETQYF.

The chain carries TRBV4-1 and TRBJ1-2; D call uncertain. CDR3 length equals 13 residues. V lost 4 bases, J lost 4 bases, and 10 bases lay in between. Germline CDR1 reads MGHRA; CDR2 reads YSYEKL. The chain's CDR3 is CASSLGGGYGYTF. The CDR3 DNA sequence: TGCGCCAGCAGCCTTGGAGGTGGCTATGGCTACACCTTC.

This clonotype was observed a handful of times. J is TRBJ1-1 and V is TRBV12-3 or TRBV12-4; no firm D call. Trimming shortened V by 3 bases and J by 3 bases, and 11 bases separated the two germline ends. There are 14 residues in the CDR3. The CDR3 sequence is CASSLRGAHTEAFF. The CDR3 coding sequence is TGTGCCAGCAGTTTGCGGGGAGCCCACACTGAAGCTTTCTTT.

The V gene is TRBV7-2, the J gene TRBJ1-2, with a weak D call TRBD1 (5 bases). The CDR3 runs to 13 residues. Germline-derived CDR1 and CDR2 are SGHTA and FQGNSA. The V gene lost 3 bases and the J gene lost 2 bases, with 7 bases spanning the gap. CDR3 nucleotide sequence: TGTGCCAGCAGCTTTTGGGGGAACTATGGCTACACCTTC. The encoded protein is CASSFWGNYGYTF.

CDR3 sequence (DNA): TGTGCCTGGAGTGCGGGGTCCTTTGGCTACACCTTC. Encoded protein: CAWSAGSFGYTF. J is TRBJ1-2 and V is TRBV30; D is unresolved. V lost 1 base to trimming and J lost 7 bases, with 10 bases between them. CDR3 length equals 12 residues. The germline gives CDR1 GTSNPN, CDR2 SVGIG (reference sequence).

This clonotype was seen a handful of times. The genes are TRBV20-1 and TRBJ1-1; D possibly corresponds to TRBD1 (5 bases). V was cut by 7 bases and J by 0 bases, with 12 bases left in between. The CDR3 covers 13 residues. Germline lookup yields CDR1 DFQATT and CDR2 SNEGSKA (reference sequence). CDR3 protein: CSVAGRVNTEAFF. CDR3 DNA sequence: TGCAGTGTCGCGGGACGGGTGAACACTGAAGCTTTCTTT.